The clone carrying this TCR beta chain was found a few times. The antigen is not known. The sample is drawn from a study of identical twins. The study, taken as a whole, reports: Invariant populations such as MAIT and iNKT cells could partly muddle zero-insertion analyses. A lower insertion count was a feature of abundant cord blood beta clonotypes, with no such feature in memory repertoires.

Trimming shortened V by 3 bases and J by 7 bases, and 14 bases separated the two germline ends. The CDR3 spans 13 residues. Germline loops: CDR1 SGDLS, CDR2 YYNGEE. TCRdb re-called the 5' RACE reads with MiXCR, one entry per CDR3 protein. The sample shows about 240,000 distinct CDR3 sequences, approximately 11% of them seen only once. The same data also went into a second study, on yellow fever vaccine responses in identical twins.

Sequenced sample: memory (CD45RO+) T cells sorted from blood. The chain recombines TRBV9 with TRBJ2-7; D gene uncertain. The clonotype was recovered from a woman younger than 35 in good health. CDR3 nucleotides: TGTGCCAGCAGCGATGGACCGCGTAGGGAGCAGTACTTC. Residues: CASSDGPRREQYF.